This T cell receptor beta chain was documented in a study of T cells after yellow fever vaccination (dated by TCRdb to between 2018 and 2021). Concerning the study at large: The SMART-Seq v4 Ultra Low Input RNA kit was used to prepare libraries from fractions with low cell numbers. Bulk TCR alpha and beta repertoires were sequenced longitudinally to track T-cell clones before and after primary and booster YFV17D yellow fever vaccination. Two healthy male donors made up the cohort, one aged 18 to 30 years and the other aged 30 to 39 years. Blood samples were taken at several timepoints before and after primary and secondary immunization, and bulk PBMC replicates and cell subsets were isolated.

The full study reports these points: Compared with the primary T-cell response, the secondary T-cell response was faster but weaker, reaching its peak on day 5 rather than on day 15. A small fraction of clonotypes showed up in both the CD4 and CD8 compartments, probably as a result of convergent recombination. Most clones expanded after primary vaccination were re-detected after the booster (96% of CD4 and around 88% of CD8), suggesting broad memory maintenance. Because only two donors were included in the study, the extent to which the findings can be generalized is limited. Computational filtering was required because FACS-sorted repertoires could contain abundant contaminating clonotypes from the bulk population.

TCR cDNA was made using 5'RACE template switching, a step that added a universal primer site and unique molecular identifiers. cDNA synthesis was primed from both the TCR alpha and TCR beta constant segments. Libraries were amplified in two PCR steps, with sample barcodes and sequencing adapters added in the second step. Sequencing of libraries was done on Illumina HiSeq 2500 (2x100 bp) or NovaSeq (2x150 bp). In the source study's methods: Demultiplexing of reads and collapsing into UMI consensus sequences were performed with MIGEC, and V(D)J alignment was carried out with MiXCR. Using edgeR on replicate PBMC samples, clonotypes were called vaccine-responding if FDR was below 0.01 and the log2 fold change was above 5 up to day 15. Each bulk clonotype was labeled CD4 or CD8 based on which sequenced repertoire, CD4 or CD8, contained the clonotype at higher abundance. The public reads were quality trimmed at Q25 with fastp and then assembled into clones with MiXCR by TCRdb, keeping productive beta chains. Each entry merges the rows of one CDR3 protein and shows their most common DNA and genes. The V and J calls and clone size come from TCRdb's table, not from the authors' own analysis. Here the sample has 500,000 to 650,000 distinct CDR3 sequences; about 17% occur a single time. 17% of the sample rests with the top ten.

As concerns this clonotype: Its antigen is unknown. Within one base of it there is no much larger clone, and no base qualities were kept.

Measured from the cysteine to the phenylalanine, the CDR3 is 14 residues long. Just the 42-base CDR3 DNA is kept, in frame starting at base 1. In the germline V gene (reference sequence), CDR1 corresponds to WNHNN and CDR2 to SYGVQD. V is pruned by 0 bases and J by 11 bases, leaving 7 bases of the junction without a gene match. The treatment or condition label for this specimen denotes: live attenuated yellow fever vaccine strain. At every blood-draw timepoint, two biological replicates of bulk PBMCs were collected. A standard Ficoll-Paque protocol was used to isolate PBMCs from peripheral blood. RNA was extracted with TriZol from bulk PBMCs, CD4 and CD8 fractions, and dextramer-positive and dextramer-negative fractions.

The receptor's source is a man younger than 35 who received the YFV17D yellow fever vaccine. This specimen consisted of PBMCs, obtained 5 days after the first yellow fever vaccination. The chain is made from TRBV10-1 and TRBJ2-1; 7 central bases correspond to TRBD1. The CDR3 protein sequence reads: CASSESTLGQKQFF. The bases are TGCGCCAGCAGTGAGTCGACTCTGGGACAGAAGCAGTTCTTC.